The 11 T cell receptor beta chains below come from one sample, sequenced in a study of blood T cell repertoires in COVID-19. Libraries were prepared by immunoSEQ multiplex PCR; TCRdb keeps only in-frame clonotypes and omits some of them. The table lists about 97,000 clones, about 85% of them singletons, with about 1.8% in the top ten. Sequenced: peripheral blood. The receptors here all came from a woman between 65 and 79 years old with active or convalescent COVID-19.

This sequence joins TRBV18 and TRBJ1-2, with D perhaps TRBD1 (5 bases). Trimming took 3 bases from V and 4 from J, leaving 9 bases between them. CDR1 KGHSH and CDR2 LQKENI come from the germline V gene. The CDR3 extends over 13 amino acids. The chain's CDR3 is CASSPPDSYGYTF. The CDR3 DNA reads TGTGCCAGCTCACCCCCTGACAGCTATGGCTACACCTTC.

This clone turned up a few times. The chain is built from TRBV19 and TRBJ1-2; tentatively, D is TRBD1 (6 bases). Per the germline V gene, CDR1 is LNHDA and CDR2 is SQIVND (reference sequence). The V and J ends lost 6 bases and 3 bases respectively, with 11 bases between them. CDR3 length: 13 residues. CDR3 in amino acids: CASSLQGYYGYTF. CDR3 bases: TGTGCCAGTAGCCTACAGGGTTACTATGGCTACACCTTC.

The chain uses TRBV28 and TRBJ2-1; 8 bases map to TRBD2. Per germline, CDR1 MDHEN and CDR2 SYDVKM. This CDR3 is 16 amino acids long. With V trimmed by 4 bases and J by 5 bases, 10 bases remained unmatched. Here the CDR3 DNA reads TGTGCCAGCAGTTCGCCCGCGGGGGGAGGGGACAATGAGCAGTTCTTC. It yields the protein CASSSPAGGGDNEQFF.

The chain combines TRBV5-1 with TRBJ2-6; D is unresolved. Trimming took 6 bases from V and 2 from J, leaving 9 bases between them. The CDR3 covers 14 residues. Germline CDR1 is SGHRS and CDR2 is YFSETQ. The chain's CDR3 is CASMVSAGANVLTF. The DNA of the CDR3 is TGCGCCAGCATGGTTTCGGCTGGGGCCAACGTCCTGACTTTC. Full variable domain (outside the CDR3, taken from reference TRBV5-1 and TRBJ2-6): KAGVTQTPRYLIKTRGQQVTLSCSPISGHRSVSWYQQTPGQGLQFLFEYFSETQRNKGNFPGRFSGRQFSNSRSEMNVSTLELGDSALYLCASMVSAGANVLTFGAGSRLTVL.

Written as DNA, the CDR3 is TGTGCCAGCAGCGTAGTTTCGGGTAACTATGGCTACACCTTC. It yields the protein CASSVVSGNYGYTF. The chain is built from TRBV9 and TRBJ1-2; D remains unclear. The CDR3 consists of 14 residues. The germline CDR1 and CDR2 sequences are SGDLS and YYNGEE. The V and J ends lost 0 bases and 1 base respectively, with 7 bases between them.

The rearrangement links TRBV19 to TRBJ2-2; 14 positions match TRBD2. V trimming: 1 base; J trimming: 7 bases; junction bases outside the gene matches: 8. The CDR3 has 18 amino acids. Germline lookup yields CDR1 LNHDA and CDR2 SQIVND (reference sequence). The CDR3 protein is CASSIGLAGGPRGGELFF. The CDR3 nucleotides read TGTGCCAGTAGTATAGGACTAGCGGGAGGGCCACGGGGCGGGGAGCTGTTTTTT.

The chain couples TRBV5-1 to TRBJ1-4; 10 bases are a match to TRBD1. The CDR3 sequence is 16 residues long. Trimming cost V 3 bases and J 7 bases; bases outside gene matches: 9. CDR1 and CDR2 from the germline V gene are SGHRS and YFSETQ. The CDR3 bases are TGCGCCAGCAGCTCGAATTCCGGGACAGGGGCTGAAAAACTGTTTTTT. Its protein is CASSSNSGTGAEKLFF. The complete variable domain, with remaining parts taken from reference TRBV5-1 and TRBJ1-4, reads KAGVTQTPRYLIKTRGQQVTLSCSPISGHRSVSWYQQTPGQGLQFLFEYFSETQRNKGNFPGRFSGRQFSNSRSEMNVSTLELGDSALYLCASSSNSGTGAEKLFFGSGTQLSVL.

The CDR3 region is CASSPPSGPYNEQFF. DNA for the CDR3: TGTGCCAGCAGCCCCCCTAGCGGGCCTTACAATGAGCAGTTCTTC. The rearrangement uses TRBV9 and TRBJ2-1; the match to TRBD2 covers 8 bases. Germline lookup yields CDR1 SGDLS and CDR2 YYNGEE. V lost 4 bases and J lost 4; bases outside the gene matches: 7. The CDR3 loop spans 15 amino acids.

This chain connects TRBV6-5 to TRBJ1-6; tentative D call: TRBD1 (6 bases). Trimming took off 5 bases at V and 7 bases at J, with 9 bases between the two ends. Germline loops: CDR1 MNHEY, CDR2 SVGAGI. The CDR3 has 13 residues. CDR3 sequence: CASSNGQNSPLHF. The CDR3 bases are TGTGCCAGCAGTAACGGACAGAATTCACCCCTCCACTTT.

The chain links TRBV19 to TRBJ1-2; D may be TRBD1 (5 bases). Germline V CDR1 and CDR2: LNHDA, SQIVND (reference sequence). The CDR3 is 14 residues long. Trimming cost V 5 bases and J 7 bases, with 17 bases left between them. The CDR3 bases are TGTGCCAGTAGTGATCAGGTGGACCAGGGTGGCTACACCTTC. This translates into CASSDQVDQGGYTF.

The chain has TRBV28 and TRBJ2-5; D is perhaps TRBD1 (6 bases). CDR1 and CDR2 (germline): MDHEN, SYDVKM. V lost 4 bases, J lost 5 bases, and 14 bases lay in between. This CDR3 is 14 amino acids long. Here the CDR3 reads CASSSPGEWETQYF. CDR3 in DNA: TGTGCCAGCAGTTCCCCAGGGGAGTGGGAGACCCAGTACTTC.